This TCR beta chain was captured in a study of T cell changes during pregnancy in multiple sclerosis. The CDR3 covers 15 residues. The germline CDR1 and CDR2 sequences are SGHNT and YENEEA. V dropped 1 base and J dropped 5; count of bases not matched to a gene: 4. The repertoire was sequenced with immunoSEQ multiplex PCR; TCRdb's copy has only in-frame clones and lacks some. The sample lists about 48,000 clones; approximately 88% were seen once. This specimen was CD4+ T cells from peripheral blood mononuclear cells, taken in the second trimester of pregnancy. V gene TRBV11-3 combines with J gene TRBJ2-1; TRBD2 aligns across 8 bases. The receptor's source is a female donor with multiple sclerosis, enrolled in a pregnancy study. This CDR3 is CASSLVSSGDNEQFF. Written as DNA, the CDR3 is TGTGCCAGCAGCTTAGTAAGTAGCGGGGACAATGAGCAGTTCTTC. Complete variable domain (other parts from reference TRBV11-3 and TRBJ2-1): EAGVVQSPRYKIIEKKQPVAFWCNPISGHNTLYWYLQNLGQGPELLIRYENEEAVDDSQLPKDRFSAERLKGVDSTLKIQPAELGDSAVYLCASSLVSSGDNEQFFGPGTRLTVL.